These 19 T cell receptor beta chains share one sample of origin, sequenced in a study of cytomegalovirus exposure and HLA in healthy donors. Vbeta (60) and Jbeta (13) primers were used in the PCR. Sequenced by immunoSEQ multiplex PCR; TCRdb stores in-frame clones only, minus some. The sample lists 90,000 or so clones; about three quarters were seen once. What was sequenced was PBMCs. The receptors were gathered from a boy aged 10-17 years in good health and CMV-seronegative.

The V gene is TRBV5-1, the J gene TRBJ2-2; D ambiguous. V was trimmed by 4 bases and J by 7 bases, leaving 11 bases between them. Germline loops: CDR1 SGHRS, CDR2 YFSETQ. The CDR3 is 13 amino acids. CDR3 coding DNA: TGCGCCAGCAGCCCCTTACCGGGCGGGGAGCTGTTTTTT. Its protein product is CASSPLPGGELFF.

The chain couples TRBV14 to TRBJ2-2; no clear D. CDR3 size: 14 residues. Trimming took off 2 bases at V and 5 bases at J, with 9 bases between the two ends. Germline V gene sequence: CDR1 SGHDN, CDR2 FVKESK. DNA for the CDR3: TGTGCCAGCAGCCAACTAGGCTTTACCGGGGAGCTGTTTTTT. Its translation: CASSQLGFTGELFF.

V usage is TRBV30 and J usage is TRBJ1-5; D is unresolved. This CDR3 is built from 12 residues. Germline V CDR1 and CDR2: GTSNPN, SVGIG (reference sequence). Trimming pared 7 bases from V and 2 bases from J, leaving 9 bases between. The CDR3 loop is CAYNMGNQPQHF. CDR3 nucleotides: TGTGCCTACAACATGGGCAATCAGCCCCAGCATTTT.

This clone was detected only a few times. V gene TRBV18 combines with J gene TRBJ1-5, with D tentatively TRBD1 (5 bases). Germline CDR1 KGHSH, CDR2 LQKENI. The length of the CDR3 is 14 residues. V gave up 4 bases and J gave up 0 bases, with 7 bases separating them. CDR3 amino acids: CASSQGNSNQPQHF. The CDR3 region has the DNA TGTGCCAGCTCACAGGGGAATAGCAATCAGCCCCAGCATTTT.

The count of this clone is one. V gene TRBV4-3 combines with J gene TRBJ2-3; 9 bases align to TRBD2. Germline CDR1 is LGHNA and CDR2 is YSLEER. V shed 2 bases and J 5 bases; nucleotides not matched to a gene: 5. The CDR3 is 15 amino acids. Here the CDR3 reads CASSQSLAGRDTQYF. CDR3 sequence (DNA): TGCGCCAGCAGCCAATCCCTAGCGGGAAGAGATACGCAGTATTTT.

This clone turned up a few times. The rearrangement joins TRBV7-2 to TRBJ1-5; TRBD1 aligns across 7 bases. Germline V lookup: CDR1 SGHTA, CDR2 FQGNSA. Trimming cost V 1 base and J 3 bases; bases outside gene matches: 3. CDR3 length: 15 residues. The chain's CDR3 is CASSLGDSLNQPQHF. The CDR3 DNA reads as TGTGCCAGCAGCTTAGGGGACAGCCTCAATCAGCCCCAGCATTTT.

V usage is TRBV5-1 and J usage is TRBJ1-1; D not resolved. Germline V lookup: CDR1 SGHRS, CDR2 YFSETQ. CDR3 length: 13 residues. With 0 bases removed from V and 4 bases from J, the gap between germline ends came to 7 bases. The CDR3, as DNA: TGCGCCAGCAGCTTGGAGGGAGCCACTGAAGCTTTCTTT. This sequence encodes CASSLEGATEAFF.

V usage is TRBV30 and J usage is TRBJ2-7; D is perhaps TRBD1 (5 bases). The CDR3 has 12 residues. Per the germline V gene, CDR1 is GTSNPN and CDR2 is SVGIG (reference sequence). Deletions cut 8 bases from V and 3 bases from J, with 14 bases between. The CDR3 DNA is TGTGCCGGTGAAGACAGTGGCTACGAGCAGTACTTC. It is translated as CAGEDSGYEQYF.

The chain couples TRBV28 to TRBJ2-7; maybe TRBD1 (5 bases). There are 14 residues in the CDR3. Trimming removed 7 bases from V and 2 bases from J, with 15 bases in between. Germline CDR1 and CDR2: MDHEN and SYDVKM. The CDR3 spells CASIKGAPPYEQYF. The CDR3, as DNA: TGTGCCAGCATCAAAGGGGCGCCTCCCTACGAGCAGTACTTC.

This clone came up a few times. The gene calls are TRBV4-1 and TRBJ1-4, with no clear D. Trimming removed 0 bases at V and 5 bases at J, with 7 bases between. CDR1 MGHRA and CDR2 YSYEKL come from the germline V gene. The CDR3 has 14 residues. CDR3 region: CASSQDPGNEKLFF. The CDR3 DNA is TGCGCCAGCAGCCAAGATCCGGGAAATGAAAAACTGTTTTTT.

This clone counts as medium-sized. The genes are TRBV10-3 and TRBJ1-4, with D unresolved. The CDR3 loop spans 16 amino acids. From germline, CDR1 is ENHRY and CDR2 SYGVKD. V was pared by 0 bases and J by 0 bases, with 8 bases between. The CDR3 DNA reads TGTGCCATCAGTGAGTCGGTGGCTGCAACTAATGAAAAACTGTTTTTT. Amino acids: CAISESVAATNEKLFF.

The chain uses TRBV6-5 and TRBJ1-5; TRBD1 agrees at 7 bases. Germline values: CDR1 MNHEY, CDR2 SVGAGI. The CDR3 has 14 amino acids. Germline trimming cut 5 bases from V and 4 bases from J; bases unmatched to any gene: 5. The CDR3 region has the DNA TGTGCCAGCAGTAAATTACAGGGGAATCAGCCCCAGCATTTT. Amino acids: CASSKLQGNQPQHF.

The rearrangement links TRBV4-3 to TRBJ2-7; D call uncertain. This CDR3 is built from 16 residues. Germline assignment: CDR1 LGHNA and CDR2 YSLEER. Between the trimmed V and J ends, which lost 0 bases and 2 bases, there was a span of 14 bases. The DNA of the CDR3 is TGCGCCAGCAGCCAAGACAATCTCCAGGTTACCTACGAGCAGTACTTC. It translates to CASSQDNLQVTYEQYF.

This clone turned up a few times. The junction departs from the called germline gene at one end, perhaps through a read error. V is TRBV7-7 and J is TRBJ2-7, with 9 bases identical to TRBD1. CDR1 SSHAT and CDR2 FNYEAQ come from the germline V gene (reference sequence). CDR3 length: 15 amino acids. The CDR3 sequence: CASSEGTGSGYEQYF. CDR3 bases: TGTGCTAGCAGCGAGGGGACAGGGTCGGGCTACGAGCAGTACTTC.

The gene calls are TRBV15 and TRBJ2-7; tentative D call: TRBD2 (6 bases). This CDR3 is built from 15 residues. The V and J ends lost 1 base and 2 bases respectively, with 12 bases between them. CDR1 and CDR2 from the germline V gene are LNHNV and YYDKDF (reference sequence). The CDR3 region is CATSRGRRETYEQYF. In nucleotides, the CDR3 is TGTGCCACCAGCAGAGGGCGTCGGGAGACCTACGAGCAGTACTTC. The variable domain in full, completed from reference TRBV15 and TRBJ2-7, reads DAMVIQNPRYQVTQFGKPVTLSCSQTLNHNVMYWYQQKSSQAPKLLFHYYDKDFNNEADTPDNFQSRRPNTSFCFLDIRSPGLGDTAMYLCATSRGRRETYEQYFGPGTRLTVT.

CDR3 in amino acids: CASSQDRTGGKGTEAFF. CDR3 DNA: TGCGCCAGCAGCCAAGATAGGACAGGGGGCAAGGGCACTGAAGCTTTCTTT. The chain combines TRBV4-3 with TRBJ1-1, with 11 bases matching TRBD1. The germline gives CDR1 LGHNA, CDR2 YSLEER. Trimming at V came to 0 bases and at J to 4 bases, leaving 7 bases not matched to a gene. The CDR3 consists of 17 residues.

This clone came up a few times. The genes are TRBV9 and TRBJ2-7, with 7 bases fitting TRBD1. The ends lost 3 bases at V and 2 bases at J; junction bases unmatched: 8. The CDR3 has 15 residues. The germline gives CDR1 SGDLS, CDR2 YYNGEE. As DNA, the CDR3 is TGTGCCAGCAGCGCCCAATCGACAGGGCCCTACGAGCAGTACTTC. Protein: CASSAQSTGPYEQYF. The whole variable domain, filled in from reference TRBV9 and TRBJ2-7, reads DSGVTQTPKHLITATGQRVTLRCSPRSGDLSVYWYQQSLDQGLQFLIQYYNGEERAKGNILERFSAQQFPDLHSELNLSSLELGDSALYFCASSAQSTGPYEQYFGPGTRLTVT.

This clone turned up a few times. This rearrangement joins TRBV9 to TRBJ2-7; D is perhaps TRBD1 (6 bases). This CDR3 is 14 amino acids long. Trimming took 0 bases from V and 1 from J, leaving 8 bases between them. The germline CDR1 and CDR2 sequences are SGDLS and YYNGEE. CDR3 in DNA: TGTGCCAGCAGCGTAGTAGGGACATCCTACGAGCAGTACTTC. Translation: CASSVVGTSYEQYF.

The chain recombines TRBV10-2 with TRBJ2-5; D might be TRBD1 (5 bases). Trimming left V 6 bases short and J 2 bases short, with 10 bases between. The CDR3 contains 13 residues. Germline CDR1 and CDR2: WSHSY and SAAADI. CDR3 nucleotide sequence: TGCGCCAGCAGCCTACAGGAGCAAGAGACCCAGTACTTC. Amino acids: CASSLQEQETQYF.